The source of this TCR beta chain is a study of PD-1 blockade in mismatch repair-deficient tumors. Overall study findings and caveats: Tumor-resident clones, often absent from pretreatment blood, expanded after pembrolizumab and then contracted.

PCR or immunohistochemistry showed mismatch repair deficiency in every enrolled patient. Three pembrolizumab responders had their TCRs sequenced. The CDR3 has 16 residues. CDR1 is LNHDA, CDR2 SQIVND, per germline (reference sequence). With V trimmed by 5 bases and J by 0 bases, 8 bases remained unmatched. Here immunoSEQ multiplex PCR was the method, and the copy in TCRdb shows in-frame clones only, minus some. The sample has fewer than 100,000 clones; more than 65% are singletons. As regards this clone: Its matching antigen is unknown.

This sequence originates from an adult with mismatch repair-deficient cancer. Sequencing was performed on peripheral blood, taken 12 weeks after starting pembrolizumab. This chain uses TRBV19 with TRBJ2-3; 7 bases are shared with TRBD2. DNA of the CDR3: TGTGCCAGTAGTGCCCCGGGACTACCTAGCACAGATACGCAGTATTTT. Protein: CASSAPGLPSTDTQYF.